This T cell receptor (beta chain) stems from a study of blood T cells in healthy people across ages. Findings and limits, study-wide: PBMCs were not sorted, which prevented a conclusive comparison of naive versus antigen-experienced cells. Diversity figures based on one million T cells were deemed too low.

A second 7 to 11 cycle PCR used barcoded and J-beta primers. Per sample, CDR3-containing paired-end reads numbered at least 2.5 million. TCRdb redid the calling of the 5' RACE reads with MiXCR, one entry per CDR3 protein. The table includes some 1.8 million distinct CDR3 sequences, roughly two fifths detected once. With respect to this clonotype: Its antigen remains unidentified.

The sequenced sample was blood. The receptor's source is a human donor in good health.

CDR3 coding DNA: TGTGCCAGCAACTTCGACGGCATGGGCAATCAGCCCCAGCATTTT. Its translation: CASNFDGMGNQPQHF. This chain uses TRBV5-8 with TRBJ1-5; D gene uncertain. Looked up from germline, CDR1 is SGHTS and CDR2 is YDEGEE. The CDR3 totals 15 residues. With 6 bases removed from V and 2 bases from J, the gap between germline ends came to 15 bases. The complete variable domain, with remaining parts taken from reference TRBV5-8 and TRBJ1-5, reads EAGVTQSPTHLIKTRGQQATLRCSPISGHTSVYWYQQALGLGLQFLLWYDEGEERNRGNFPPRFSGRQFPNYSSELNVNALELEDSALYLCASNFDGMGNQPQHFGDGTRLSIL.